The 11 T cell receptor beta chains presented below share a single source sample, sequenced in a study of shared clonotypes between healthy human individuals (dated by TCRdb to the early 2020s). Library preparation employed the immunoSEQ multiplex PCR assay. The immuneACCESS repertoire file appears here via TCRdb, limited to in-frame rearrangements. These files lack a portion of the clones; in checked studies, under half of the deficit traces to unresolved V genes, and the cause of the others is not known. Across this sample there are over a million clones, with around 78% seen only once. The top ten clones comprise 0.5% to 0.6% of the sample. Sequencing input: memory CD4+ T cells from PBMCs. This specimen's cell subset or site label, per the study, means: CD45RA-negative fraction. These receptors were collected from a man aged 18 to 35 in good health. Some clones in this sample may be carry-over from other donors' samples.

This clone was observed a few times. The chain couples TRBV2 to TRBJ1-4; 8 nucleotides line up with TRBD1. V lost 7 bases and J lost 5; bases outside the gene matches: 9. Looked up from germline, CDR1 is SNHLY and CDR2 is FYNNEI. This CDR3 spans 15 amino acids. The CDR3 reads CASIQTGTGNEKLFF. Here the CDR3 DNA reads TGTGCCAGCATTCAAACCGGGACAGGCAATGAAAAACTGTTTTTT.

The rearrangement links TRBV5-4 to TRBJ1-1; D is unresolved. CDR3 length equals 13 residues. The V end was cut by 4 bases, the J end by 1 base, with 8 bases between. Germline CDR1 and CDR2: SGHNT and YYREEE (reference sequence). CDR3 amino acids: CASSRWENTEAFF. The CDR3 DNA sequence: TGTGCCAGCAGCCGCTGGGAGAACACTGAAGCTTTCTTT.

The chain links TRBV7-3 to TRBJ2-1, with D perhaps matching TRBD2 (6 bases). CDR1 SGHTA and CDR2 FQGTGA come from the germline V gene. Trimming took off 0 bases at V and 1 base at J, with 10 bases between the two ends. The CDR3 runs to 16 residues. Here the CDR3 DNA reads TGTGCCAGCAGCTTAACCGGGAGCGGGTCCTACAATGAGCAGTTCTTC. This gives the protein CASSLTGSGSYNEQFF. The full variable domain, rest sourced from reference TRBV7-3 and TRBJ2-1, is GAGVSQTPSNKVTEKGKYVELRCDPISGHTALYWYRQSLGQGPEFLIYFQGTGAADDSGLPNDRFFAVRPEGSVSTLKIQRTERGDSAVYLCASSLTGSGSYNEQFFGPGTRLTVL.

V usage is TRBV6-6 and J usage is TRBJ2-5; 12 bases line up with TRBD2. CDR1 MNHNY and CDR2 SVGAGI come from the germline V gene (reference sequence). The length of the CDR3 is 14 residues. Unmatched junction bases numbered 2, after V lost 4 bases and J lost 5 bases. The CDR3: CASSSLAGGETQYF. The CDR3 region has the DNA TGTGCCAGCAGTTCCCTAGCGGGAGGGGAGACCCAGTACTTC.

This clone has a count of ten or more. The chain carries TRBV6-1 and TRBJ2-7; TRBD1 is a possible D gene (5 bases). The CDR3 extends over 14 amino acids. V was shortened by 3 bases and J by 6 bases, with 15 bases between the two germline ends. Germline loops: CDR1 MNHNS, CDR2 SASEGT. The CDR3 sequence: CASSDKGSPSEQYF. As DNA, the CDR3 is TGTGCCAGCAGTGACAAGGGGTCCCCCTCCGAGCAGTACTTC.

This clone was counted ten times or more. The CDR3 nucleotides are TGTGCCAGCAGCTACGCCGGGACCGGGGGGACCGGGGAGCTGTTTTTT. Amino acids: CASSYAGTGGTGELFF. The J gene is TRBJ2-2, the V gene TRBV5-4; TRBD2 agrees at 7 bases. CDR3 length: 16 residues. CDR1 is SGHNT and CDR2 is YYREEE in the germline V gene (reference sequence). V lost 3 bases to trimming and J lost 5 bases; unmatched junction nucleotides: 10.

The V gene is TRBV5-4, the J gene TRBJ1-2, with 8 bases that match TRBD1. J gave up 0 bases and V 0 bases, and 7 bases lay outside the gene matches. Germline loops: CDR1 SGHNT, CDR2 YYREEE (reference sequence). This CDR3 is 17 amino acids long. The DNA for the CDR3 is TGTGCCAGCAGCTTGGGGGCAGGGGGCCGCTCTAACTATGGCTACACCTTC. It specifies CASSLGAGGRSNYGYTF.

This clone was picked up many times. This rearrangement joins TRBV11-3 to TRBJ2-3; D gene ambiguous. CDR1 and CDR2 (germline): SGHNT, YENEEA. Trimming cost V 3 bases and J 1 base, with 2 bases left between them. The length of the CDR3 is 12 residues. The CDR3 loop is CASSFGTDTQYF. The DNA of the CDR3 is TGTGCCAGCAGCTTCGGCACAGATACGCAGTATTTT.

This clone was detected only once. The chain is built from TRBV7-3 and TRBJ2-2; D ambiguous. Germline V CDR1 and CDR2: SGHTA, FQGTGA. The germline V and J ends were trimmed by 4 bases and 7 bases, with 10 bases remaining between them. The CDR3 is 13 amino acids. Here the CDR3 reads CASSSYSSGELFF. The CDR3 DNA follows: TGTGCCAGCAGCTCTTATTCTAGCGGGGAGCTGTTTTTT.

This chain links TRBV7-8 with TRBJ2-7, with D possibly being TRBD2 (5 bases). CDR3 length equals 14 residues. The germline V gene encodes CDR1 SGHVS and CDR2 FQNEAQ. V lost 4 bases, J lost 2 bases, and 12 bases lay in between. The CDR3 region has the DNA TGTGCCAGCAGCTCCCTTGTCGGGACCTACGAGCAGTACTTC. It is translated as CASSSLVGTYEQYF. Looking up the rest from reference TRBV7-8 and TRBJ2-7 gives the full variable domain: GAGVSQSPRYKVAKRGQDVALRCDPISGHVSLFWYQQALGQGPEFLTYFQNEAQLDKSGLPSDRFFAERPEGSVSTLKIQRTQQEDSAVYLCASSSLVGTYEQYFGPGTRLTVT.

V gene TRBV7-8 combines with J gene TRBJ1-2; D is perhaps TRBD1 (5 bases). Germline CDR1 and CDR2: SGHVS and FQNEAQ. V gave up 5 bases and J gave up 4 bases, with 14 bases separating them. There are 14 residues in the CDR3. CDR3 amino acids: CASSAAAGSYGYTF. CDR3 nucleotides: TGTGCCAGCAGCGCGGCTGCAGGGAGCTATGGCTACACCTTC.